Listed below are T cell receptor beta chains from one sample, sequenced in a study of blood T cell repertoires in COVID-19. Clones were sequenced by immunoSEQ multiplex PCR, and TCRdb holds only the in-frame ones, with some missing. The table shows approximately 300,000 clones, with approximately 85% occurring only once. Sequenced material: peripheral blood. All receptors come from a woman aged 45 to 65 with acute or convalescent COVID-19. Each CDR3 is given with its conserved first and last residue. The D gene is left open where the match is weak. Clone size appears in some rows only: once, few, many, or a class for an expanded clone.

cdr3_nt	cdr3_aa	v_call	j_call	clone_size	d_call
TGTGCCAGCAGATTCTCGGGACAGGGACTCTATGGCTACACCTTC	CASRFSGQGLYGYTF	TRBV27	TRBJ1-2	.	TRBD1
TGTGCCAGCAGCGTTAGCACAGATACGCAGTATTTT	CASSVSTDTQYF	TRBV2	TRBJ2-3	.	.
TGCGCCAGCAGCTTGGAGGCTTTTACCGGGACAGGGAAGGGCGAGCAGTACTTC	CASSLEAFTGTGKGEQYF	TRBV5-1	TRBJ2-7	.	TRBD1
TGTGCCAGCAGATCGGACAGATACACTGAAGCTTTCTTT	CASRSDRYTEAFF	TRBV6-4	TRBJ1-1	.	.
TGTGCCAGCAGTTTTCACAGGGCAAAAATTAAAGAGACCCAGTACTTC	CASSFHRAKIKETQYF	TRBV27	TRBJ2-5	.	.
TGTGCCAGCAGCTTGGACTTCGGGGTCCCAGATACGCAGTATTTT	CASSLDFGVPDTQYF	TRBV5-6	TRBJ2-3	.	.
TGTGCCAGCAGCCAAGAGGGGTTTTCGGGAGGGACTAATGAAAAACTGTTTTTT	CASSQEGFSGGTNEKLFF	TRBV4-2	TRBJ1-4	.	.
TGTGCCACGGCCAGGGATCAAAATCAGCCCCAGCATTTT	CATARDQNQPQHF	TRBV7-3	TRBJ1-5	.	.
TGTGCCAGCAGCTTGAGCTCGGGTAACAATGAGCAGTTCTTC	CASSLSSGNNEQFF	TRBV5-4	TRBJ2-1	.	.
TGTGCCAGCAGTTCTTTAGGGCCAGGGCCGGAGACCCAGTACTTC	CASSSLGPGPETQYF	TRBV28	TRBJ2-5	.	.
TGCGCCAGCAGCCAAGGGCGGCTCCTCATCTATGGCTACACCTTC	CASSQGRLLIYGYTF	TRBV4-3	TRBJ1-2	.	.
TGTGCCAGCAGCGTAGATCAGGGGCGGGGGGACACGCAGTATTTT	CASSVDQGRGDTQYF	TRBV9	TRBJ2-3	.	TRBD2
TGTGCCAGCAGCACAGGACAGGGTGGCTACACCTTC	CASSTGQGGYTF	TRBV7-9	TRBJ1-2	once	TRBD1
TGTGCCAGCAGTTACGACAGGGGCATCGCAGATACGCAGTATTTT	CASSYDRGIADTQYF	TRBV6-6	TRBJ2-3	.	TRBD1
TGTGCCAGCAGGAGACTAGCGGGACTCTACAATGAGCAGTTCTTC	CASRRLAGLYNEQFF	TRBV28	TRBJ2-1	once	TRBD2
TGTGCCAGCAGTAGGGACAGTTTCGAGCAGTACTTC	CASSRDSFEQYF	TRBV2	TRBJ2-7	.	TRBD1
TGTGCCAGCAGCACTACAGGGGGCAACTATGGCTACACCTTC	CASSTTGGNYGYTF	TRBV28	TRBJ1-2	.	TRBD1
TGTGCCAGCGCCGCTAGACAGGGGTCGAACACCGGGGAGCTGTTTTTT	CASAARQGSNTGELFF	TRBV18	TRBJ2-2	few	TRBD1
TGTGCCAGCAGTTCAGAGGGTTTTATAACAGATACGCAGTATTTT	CASSSEGFITDTQYF	TRBV27	TRBJ2-3	few	.
TGTGCCAGCAGTAGACCGACAGGTTCCTACGAGCAGTACTTC	CASSRPTGSYEQYF	TRBV6-2/TRBV6-3	TRBJ2-7	once	.
TGTGCCTGGAGTGTCTCCCACGGGAGCGAGCAGTACTTC	CAWSVSHGSEQYF	TRBV30	TRBJ2-7	.	.
TGCAGCGTTACGGGGAGTGGAGATACGCAGTATTTT	CSVTGSGDTQYF	TRBV29-1	TRBJ2-3	.	.
TGTGCCAGCAGCGTAGCTACAGATACGCAGTATTTT	CASSVATDTQYF	TRBV9	TRBJ2-3	.	.
TGTGCCAGCTCAACGGTGGCGGGAGGGAGATACGAGCAGTACTTC	CASSTVAGGRYEQYF	TRBV28	TRBJ2-7	once	TRBD2
TGCGCCAGCAGCTTGGCCCCCCAGGGGGTTAACACTGAAGCTTTCTTT	CASSLAPQGVNTEAFF	TRBV5-1	TRBJ1-1	few	TRBD1
TGTGCCAGCAGCGCCGGAGAGGGAAGCCCCTACGAGCAGTACTTC	CASSAGEGSPYEQYF	TRBV9	TRBJ2-7	.	.
TGTGCCAGCAGCCCCCTGGGACAGCGCTACGAGCAGTACTTC	CASSPLGQRYEQYF	TRBV3-1/TRBV3-2	TRBJ2-7	few	TRBD1
TGTGCCACTGCGACAGGGAATGAAAAACTGTTTTTT	CATATGNEKLFF	TRBV25-1	TRBJ1-4	once	TRBD1
TGTGCCAGCGGACCCTCAGGGGGGCAATATAGCAATCAGCCCCAGCATTTT	CASGPSGGQYSNQPQHF	TRBV27	TRBJ1-5	.	TRBD1
TGTGCCAGCACCGACGCCGGTGGGACTAGGGAGGGAGAGACCCAGTACTTC	CASTDAGGTREGETQYF	TRBV7-6	TRBJ2-5	.	TRBD2
TGTGCCAGCAGTGACTCCGGGGGTGGTAATGAAAAACTGTTTTTT	CASSDSGGGNEKLFF	TRBV6-4	TRBJ1-4	.	.
TGTGCCAGCAGCCTAGAGGGGTCATGGATGGCCAATCAGCCCCAGCATTTT	CASSLEGSWMANQPQHF	TRBV7-9	TRBJ1-5	.	.
TGTGCCAGCATACGACAGGGACTGAACACTGAAGCTTTCTTT	CASIRQGLNTEAFF	TRBV2	TRBJ1-1	.	TRBD1
TGTGCCAGCGGCGGGGCTGAAGCTTTCTTT	CASGGAEAFF	TRBV11-2	TRBJ1-1	.	.
TGTGCCAGCAGCTTGGGTCCCGTATTCTCCTATAATTCACCCCTCCACTTT	CASSLGPVFSYNSPLHF	TRBV5-5	TRBJ1-6	.	.
TGTGCCAGCACCCTCCAAGAGACCCAGTACTTC	CASTLQETQYF	TRBV7-9	TRBJ2-5	.	.
TGTGCCAGCAGCTTGGGCAGGGGGCTCGATCAGCCCCAGCATTTT	CASSLGRGLDQPQHF	TRBV5-4	TRBJ1-5	once	TRBD1
TGTGCCAGCGGGGGGACAGCTAACTATGGCTACACCTTC	CASGGTANYGYTF	TRBV2	TRBJ1-2	few	TRBD1
TGTGCCAGCAGTCCCCGTAAAGAGCAGTACTTC	CASSPRKEQYF	TRBV28	TRBJ2-7	.	.
TGTGCCAGCAGCCAGCCCCCGGGACAGGACACTGAAGCTTTCTTT	CASSQPPGQDTEAFF	TRBV27	TRBJ1-1	.	TRBD1
TGTGCCAGCAGTTTTCTGGCCCGGGGCACTGAAGCTTTCTTT	CASSFLARGTEAFF	TRBV27	TRBJ1-1	.	.
TGTGCCAGCAGCGCACGACTAGCGGGAGCTAATGAGCAGTTCTTC	CASSARLAGANEQFF	TRBV9	TRBJ2-1	.	TRBD2
TGTGCCAGCAGCCCCTGGGACAGGGGTAATTCACCCCTCCACTTT	CASSPWDRGNSPLHF	TRBV7-2	TRBJ1-6	.	TRBD1
TGTGCCAGCAGCGTATGGGCGGGTGAGCAGTTCTTC	CASSVWAGEQFF	TRBV9	TRBJ2-1	.	.
TGCAGCGTTCGCTCGACTAGCGGGAGCTCCTACGAGCAGTACTTC	CSVRSTSGSSYEQYF	TRBV29-1	TRBJ2-7	.	TRBD2
TGTGCCTGGAGTGTCCTGACAGGGAGTTCTATAGGGGAGCTGTTTTTT	CAWSVLTGSSIGELFF	TRBV30	TRBJ2-2	.	TRBD1
TGCGCCAGCAGCCAAGTCAGGGGAACCCCCTACGAGCAGTACTTC	CASSQVRGTPYEQYF	TRBV4-1	TRBJ2-7	.	.
TGTGCCACCAGTGATTTACCTCGGGATATGAAAGAGACCCAGTACTTC	CATSDLPRDMKETQYF	TRBV24-1	TRBJ2-5	once	.
TGCAGCGTTGAATACGGGAACACTGAAGCTTTCTTT	CSVEYGNTEAFF	TRBV29-1	TRBJ1-1	.	.
TGTGCCAGCGGCTTTAACACTGAAGCTTTCTTT	CASGFNTEAFF	TRBV14	TRBJ1-1	.	.
TGCGCCAGCAGCTTCAATGGAGGGGAGGATCAGCCCCAGCATTTT	CASSFNGGEDQPQHF	TRBV5-1	TRBJ1-5	.	.
TGTGCCAGCAAGTCACTAGTTGCTGAGCAGTTCTTC	CASKSLVAEQFF	TRBV2	TRBJ2-1	once	.
TGTGCCAGCAGCTTAAGGATTGGACAGCCGAACACTGAAGCTTTCTTT	CASSLRIGQPNTEAFF	TRBV11-2	TRBJ1-1	.	.
TGTGCCAGCAGTGATCCCCTTCGAAGGGAGGGGGGGGATACGCAGTATTTT	CASSDPLRREGGDTQYF	TRBV25-1	TRBJ2-3	once	.
TGTGCCAGCTCGCCACGGACAGCTAATGGCTACACCTTC	CASSPRTANGYTF	TRBV18	TRBJ1-2	.	.
TGTGCCAGCTCACCACGTCGGTTTCTGGCGGGGACCTACAATGAGCAGTTCTTC	CASSPRRFLAGTYNEQFF	TRBV18	TRBJ2-1	.	.
TGCGCCAGCAGCCAAGGAGTTAGCGGTTACAATGAGCAGTTCTTC	CASSQGVSGYNEQFF	TRBV4-3	TRBJ2-1	.	.
TGTGCCAGCGGGAGGGCGCCCAAAGGCGAGCAGTACTTC	CASGRAPKGEQYF	TRBV2	TRBJ2-7	once	TRBD2
TGTGCCAGCAGTTACCGTTCTAGCGGGAGGGCTCTCGGCAATGAGCAGTTCTTC	CASSYRSSGRALGNEQFF	TRBV6-2/TRBV6-3	TRBJ2-1	.	TRBD2